The rows below give T cell receptor beta chains drawn from one sample of a study of blood T cell repertoires in COVID-19. The protocol was immunoSEQ multiplex PCR, while the TCRdb copy is restricted to in-frame clones and leaves out a portion. The table includes about 190,000 clones, about 77% detected once. Sequenced material: peripheral blood. These receptors came from a woman older than 75 with active or convalescent COVID-19. The CDR3 runs from the conserved cysteine through the conserved F or W. Fields, in order: J gene, clone size, V gene, D gene, CDR3 DNA, CDR3 protein. The D gene is left open where the match is weak. Expanded clones get a size class; other rows say once, few or many, or leave the size out.

TRBJ1-4	NA	TRBV6-5	NA	TGTGCCAGCAGGAAGACAGCCTATTATGAAAAACTGTTTTTT	CASRKTAYYEKLFF
TRBJ1-2	NA	TRBV12-3/TRBV12-4	NA	TGTGCCAGCAGTTTAAGGTTAGCCTATGGCTACACCTTC	CASSLRLAYGYTF
TRBJ1-4	NA	TRBV9	NA	TGTGCCAGCAGCGTAGGGGGCGATGAAAAACTGTTTTTT	CASSVGGDEKLFF
TRBJ1-2	NA	TRBV6-5	TRBD1	TGTGCCAGCAGCCCCGGGACAGGGACGTACTATGGCTACACCTTC	CASSPGTGTYYGYTF
TRBJ2-7	NA	TRBV28	NA	TGTGCCAGCAGTTTTCGGGGGACCGAGCAGTACTTC	CASSFRGTEQYF
TRBJ2-1	NA	TRBV18	TRBD2	TGTGCCAGCTCACCACAGCTAGCGGGGGGGAACAATGAGCAGTTCTTC	CASSPQLAGGNNEQFF
TRBJ2-5	NA	TRBV9	NA	TGTGCCAGCAGCGCGACGGGGGACAGTCAAGAGACCCAGTACTTC	CASSATGDSQETQYF
TRBJ1-1	NA	TRBV2	TRBD1	TGTGCCAGCAGCGCACTGCGGGACAGTAACACTGAAGCTTTCTTT	CASSALRDSNTEAFF
TRBJ2-3	NA	TRBV27	TRBD1	TGTGCCAGCCCTTCCCGGGACAGGAACACAGATACGCAGTATTTT	CASPSRDRNTDTQYF
TRBJ2-6	NA	TRBV5-5	NA	TGTGCCAGCAGCTTGGAGCCTAGTGGGGCCAACGTCCTGACTTTC	CASSLEPSGANVLTF
TRBJ1-1	once	TRBV16	TRBD1	TGTGCCAGCAGCCATCAACCGGGGACAGCCCGCACTGAAGCTTTCTTT	CASSHQPGTARTEAFF
TRBJ2-7	NA	TRBV5-1	NA	TGCGCCAGCAGCCTTGGGGACATCCCACACTACGAGCAGTACTTC	CASSLGDIPHYEQYF
TRBJ1-4	NA	TRBV9	TRBD1	TGTGCCAGCAGCGTAGGGACAGGGGGAGGAAAACTGTTTTTT	CASSVGTGGGKLFF
TRBJ1-3	NA	TRBV11-2	TRBD1	TGTGCCAGCAGCTTAGAGCCGACAGGGACCATATATTTT	CASSLEPTGTIYF
TRBJ2-7	NA	TRBV6-6	NA	TGTGCCAGCAGGCCGAGGACAGAAACCTACGAGCAGTACTTC	CASRPRTETYEQYF
TRBJ2-7	NA	TRBV6-4	NA	TGTGCCAGCAGTGACGAGACACCATTCTCCTACGAGCAGTACTTC	CASSDETPFSYEQYF
TRBJ2-3	NA	TRBV9	TRBD1	TGTGCCAGCAGCGGTGGACAGGGGAGGGATACGCAGTATTTT	CASSGGQGRDTQYF
TRBJ1-2	NA	TRBV3-1/TRBV3-2	NA	TGTGCCAGCAGCCAAGATCAGTGGCGGGGTCTCGGCTACACCTTC	CASSQDQWRGLGYTF
TRBJ2-5	NA	TRBV5-1	NA	TGCGCCAGCAGCTTGAAACAGTACCAAGAGACCCAGTACTTC	CASSLKQYQETQYF
TRBJ2-2	NA	TRBV5-1	NA	TGCGCCAGCAGCTTGGACAGGGTAAACACCGGGGAGCTGTTTTTT	CASSLDRVNTGELFF
TRBJ1-2	NA	TRBV28	TRBD1	TGTGCCAGCAACACCGGGACAGGGGCTTATGGCTACACCTTC	CASNTGTGAYGYTF
TRBJ1-1	few	TRBV6-5	NA	TGTGCCAGCAGTTACGGGGGCGCGGTGAACACTGAAGCTTTCTTT	CASSYGGAVNTEAFF
TRBJ1-3	NA	TRBV15	TRBD1	TGTGCCACCACCCCGGACAGGGTGGTTGGAAACACCATATATTTT	CATTPDRVVGNTIYF
TRBJ1-2	NA	TRBV5-1	NA	TGCGCCAGCAGCCCGGAGGCAGGCGGTTATGGCTACACCTTC	CASSPEAGGYGYTF
TRBJ2-5	NA	TRBV19	NA	TGTGCCAGTGGTGAGGCCGAGACCCAGTACTTC	CASGEAETQYF
TRBJ1-5	few	TRBV5-8	NA	TGTGCCAGCAGCCGCCCCACGGGACATCAGATTGCGAGCAATCAGCCCCAGCATTTT	CASSRPTGHQIASNQPQHF
TRBJ2-3	once	TRBV19	NA	TGTGCCAGTAGGGCACGGGGACACACTAGCACAGATACGCAGTATTTT	CASRARGHTSTDTQYF
TRBJ1-6	NA	TRBV3-1/TRBV3-2	NA	TGTGCCAGCAGCCAAGAAGGTGGCTTCAGGTTAGGCAATTCACCCCTCCACTTT	CASSQEGGFRLGNSPLHF
TRBJ1-1	NA	TRBV4-1	TRBD1	TGCGCCAGCAGCCAAGGACAGGGAGTAAGCACTGAAGCTTTCTTT	CASSQGQGVSTEAFF
TRBJ2-5	NA	TRBV5-4	TRBD1	TGTGCCAGCAGCTTGGCGACAGGGGAGTGGGAGACCCAGTACTTC	CASSLATGEWETQYF
TRBJ2-1	NA	TRBV5-6	TRBD2	TGTGCCAGCAGCTTTCCTCCGGGACTAGCGGGGGTGCAGTTCTTC	CASSFPPGLAGVQFF
TRBJ1-5	NA	TRBV28	NA	TGTGCCAGCAGAGGGAACTTAAAGGGGAGCAATCAGCCCCAGCATTTT	CASRGNLKGSNQPQHF
TRBJ2-6	few	TRBV27	NA	TGTGCCAGCAGTTTATGGGGCAGGGGAGTAGGTGGGGCCAACGTCCTGACTTTC	CASSLWGRGVGGANVLTF
TRBJ2-2	NA	TRBV7-2	TRBD2	TGTGCCAGCAGGCCAGCGGGGGCTAACACCGGGGAGCTGTTTTTT	CASRPAGANTGELFF
TRBJ2-2	NA	TRBV5-5	NA	TGTGCCAGCAGCTTGGATCCCTCTAGCACCGGGGAGCTGTTTTTT	CASSLDPSSTGELFF
TRBJ2-7	NA	TRBV7-9	NA	TGTGCCAGCAGCTTATTCCCAGGAACGAGTCCCTACGAGCAGTACTTC	CASSLFPGTSPYEQYF
TRBJ2-3	NA	TRBV7-9	NA	TGTGCCAGCAGCCAAGTAGCGTTTAGCACAGATACGCAGTATTTT	CASSQVAFSTDTQYF
TRBJ2-4	NA	TRBV6-2/TRBV6-3	NA	TGTGCCAGCAGTAACCCACGCGGGGGCGAACTACTAGCCAAAAACATTCAGTACTTC	CASSNPRGGELLAKNIQYF
TRBJ1-1	NA	TRBV5-8	NA	TGTGCCAGCAGCTTAGAAGACATGAACACTGAAGCTTTCTTT	CASSLEDMNTEAFF
TRBJ2-2	NA	TRBV23-1	TRBD2	TGCGCCAGCAGTCCCTCGGGCGGGGGGCGCGGCACCGGGGAGCTGTTTTTT	CASSPSGGGRGTGELFF
TRBJ1-2	once	TRBV19	TRBD1	TGTGCCAGTAGTATTCTGGGACAGGGCCTCAATGGCTACACCTTC	CASSILGQGLNGYTF
TRBJ2-2	NA	TRBV7-2	TRBD1	TGTGCCAGCAGCCCGTTTTTACAGGGGGTCCGTTCCGGGGAGCTGTTTTTT	CASSPFLQGVRSGELFF
TRBJ1-5	NA	TRBV5-6	NA	TGTGCCAGCAGCTTTCTCCAACCAGGGTATCAGCCCCAGCATTTT	CASSFLQPGYQPQHF
TRBJ1-2	NA	TRBV6-1	NA	TGTGCCAGCAGTGAAGGGGCGAACTATGGCTACACCTTC	CASSEGANYGYTF
TRBJ1-1	once	TRBV28	NA	TGTGCCAGCGGGTCGGGGGTTGTCACTGAAGCTTTCTTT	CASGSGVVTEAFF
TRBJ1-2	once	TRBV27	TRBD1	TGTGCCAGCAGTCCATGGACAGGGGGGGACTATGGCTACACCTTC	CASSPWTGGDYGYTF
TRBJ1-5	NA	TRBV5-1	NA	TGCGCCAGCAGCTTGGACGGGAGCAATCAGCCCCAGCATTTT	CASSLDGSNQPQHF
TRBJ1-1	NA	TRBV19	NA	TGTGCCAGTAGTCTAGGTCGGTTAAACACTGAAGCTTTCTTT	CASSLGRLNTEAFF
TRBJ2-1	NA	TRBV4-1	TRBD2	TGCGCCAGCAGCCAGGGACTAGCGGGGGGCGGGTACAATGAGCAGTTCTTC	CASSQGLAGGGYNEQFF
TRBJ2-5	NA	TRBV19	NA	TGTGCCAGTAGTATACGGCGGCAAGAGACCCAGTACTTC	CASSIRRQETQYF
TRBJ1-1	NA	TRBV4-3	NA	TGCGCCAGCAGCCAAGGGGAGGGGGGGCGAGGCGCTTTCTTT	CASSQGEGGRGAFF
TRBJ2-5	NA	TRBV7-2	TRBD1	TGTGCCAGCAGCCCACTGACAGGGGGCATTGGAGAGACCCAGTACTTC	CASSPLTGGIGETQYF
TRBJ2-3	NA	TRBV2	NA	TGTGCCAGCAGTGAAGCGCGGCTCATGAGCACAGATACGCAGTATTTT	CASSEARLMSTDTQYF